These T cell receptor beta chains were read from a single sample in a study of metastatic and nonmetastatic thyroid tumors. TCRdb redid the clone calls on the PCR reads using MiXCR. The table includes tens of thousands of clones, over 15% detected once. The sample comprised blood. The receptors come from a female donor with papillary thyroid cancer or a benign thyroid nodule (not recorded which). Some clones in this sample may be carry-over from other donors' samples. The CDR3 runs from the conserved cysteine through the conserved F or W. D genes are given only for firm matches. Not all rows give a size; the values are once, few, many and, for expanded clones, a class.

d_gene,j_gene,v_gene,abundance,CDR3nt,CDR3aa
TRBD1,TRBJ2-1,TRBV7-6,many,TGTGCCAGCAGCGCCGGACAGGGGACCTACAATGAGCAGTTCTTC,CASSAGQGTYNEQFF
TRBD1,TRBJ2-7,TRBV4-1,many,TGCGCCAGCAGCCGCCCGACAGGGGGCGAGCAGTACTTC,CASSRPTGGEQYF
.,TRBJ1-3,TRBV12-3/TRBV12-4,many,TGTGCCAGCAGGGGGCCGGGGACCATATATTTT,CASRGPGTIYF
.,TRBJ2-2,TRBV20-1,many,TGCAGTGCTCTTGACACCCCGGGCACCGGGGAGCTGTTTTTT,CSALDTPGTGELFF
.,TRBJ1-2,TRBV9,many,TGTGCCAGCAGCGCGAGGGTGGGCTATGGCTACACCTTC,CASSARVGYGYTF
.,TRBJ2-4,TRBV5-5,many,TGTGCCAGCAGCTCTAGCGTGGCCAAAAACATTCAGTACTTC,CASSSSVAKNIQYF
.,TRBJ1-1,TRBV7-2,many,TGTGCCAGCAGCATGGGGAGGATGAACACTGAAGCTTTCTTT,CASSMGRMNTEAFF
TRBD2,TRBJ2-5,TRBV6-2/TRBV6-3,few,TGTGCCAGCAGTACCGACGGGGGGGATCGAGAGACCCAGTACTTC,CASSTDGGDRETQYF
.,TRBJ2-3,TRBV7-2,.,TGTGCCAGCAGCTTGAGCCGGAACACAGATACGCAGTATTTT,CASSLSRNTDTQYF
.,TRBJ2-7,TRBV7-2,.,TGTGCCAGCAGCTTAGAGAACGGGGACGAGCAGTACTTC,CASSLENGDEQYF
.,TRBJ2-5,TRBV3-1,many,TGTGTCAGCAGCCAAGATGGACCGGGGTGGGAGACCCAGTACTTC,CVSSQDGPGWETQYF
.,TRBJ2-3,TRBV28,few,TGTGCCAGCAGATCCCTGGGACATGGGTCTATGGATACGCAGTATTTT,CASRSLGHGSMDTQYF
TRBD1,TRBJ2-2,TRBV5-6,many,TGTGCCAGCAGCTTGGAGGACAGGGTCGATATCGCGAACACCGGGGAGCTGTTTTTT,CASSLEDRVDIANTGELFF
.,TRBJ1-5,TRBV20-1,many,TGCAGTGCTTATCCTAGCAATCAGCCCCAGCATTTT,CSAYPSNQPQHF
TRBD2,TRBJ2-2,TRBV25-1,few,TGTGCCAGCAGTGAATCGGGGGCGGGAGGTATAAATCGGCTGTTTTTT,CASSESGAGGINRLFF
.,TRBJ1-2,TRBV12-3/TRBV12-4,.,TGTGCCAGCAGTGCGGGGGTTCTTGGCTACACCTTC,CASSAGVLGYTF
.,TRBJ1-3,TRBV11-2,.,TGTGCCAGCAGCTTAGGAGGGCCGGAGAGCTCTGGAAACACCATATATTTT,CASSLGGPESSGNTIYF
TRBD2,TRBJ2-1,TRBV29-1,many,TGCAGCGTTGGACTAGCGGGATATGAGCAGTTCTTC,CSVGLAGYEQFF
TRBD2,TRBJ2-5,TRBV6-1,many,TGTGCCAGCAGCGATGGACTAGCGGGAATAAAAGAGACCCAGTACTTC,CASSDGLAGIKETQYF
.,TRBJ2-1,TRBV20-1,.,TGCAGTGCTAGAGGTGGGGGGCCCTACAATGAGCAGTTCTTC,CSARGGGPYNEQFF
.,TRBJ1-2,TRBV5-1,many,TGCGCCAGCAGTTTGACATTCAGCTATGGCTACACCTTC,CASSLTFSYGYTF
.,TRBJ2-1,TRBV20-1,many,TGCAGTGCTAGAGATTCGGATCCACCCCCTGAGCAGTTCTTC,CSARDSDPPPEQFF
.,TRBJ2-3,TRBV30,many,TGTGCCTGGAGTGTATCCGGAGATACGCAGTATTTT,CAWSVSGDTQYF
TRBD1,TRBJ1-2,TRBV7-2,many,TGTGCCAGCAGCCCCGGACAGGGAGTAGGCTATGGCTACACCTTC,CASSPGQGVGYGYTF
TRBD2,TRBJ2-5,TRBV20-1,many,TGCAGTGCTAGAGGTGTTAGCGGGAGTGAGACCCAGTACTTC,CSARGVSGSETQYF
.,TRBJ2-2,TRBV19,many,TGTGCCAGTAGAGATGTGGAACGGATGAACACCGGGGAGCTGTTTTTT,CASRDVERMNTGELFF
.,TRBJ2-2,TRBV11-2,many,TGTGCCAGCAGCTTAGAAAGCGCCGGGGAGCTGTTTTTT,CASSLESAGELFF
TRBD2,TRBJ2-7,TRBV20-1,.,TGCAGTGCTAGAAGGCCCGAAGCGGCTAGCGGGAGGTACGAGCAGTACTTC,CSARRPEAASGRYEQYF
.,TRBJ1-2,TRBV28,.,TGTGCCAGCAGTTTTACTAGCGGGAGTGGCTACACCTTC,CASSFTSGSGYTF
.,TRBJ2-5,TRBV20-1,many,TGCAGTGCTAGAGATCAAGGTGGTCAAGAGACCCAGTACTTC,CSARDQGGQETQYF
.,TRBJ2-3,TRBV5-4,many,TGTGCCAGCAGCTTGGTCGAGTGGGGCACAGATACGCAGTATTTT,CASSLVEWGTDTQYF
TRBD1,TRBJ1-1,TRBV20-1,many,TGCAGTGCGCCGGACAGGGATGAAACGGGTAGGACTGAAGCTTTCTTT,CSAPDRDETGRTEAFF
.,TRBJ1-1,TRBV28,.,TGTGCCAGCAGTTTTGTGTCCCTTAGGGGAACTGAAGCTTTCTTT,CASSFVSLRGTEAFF
TRBD2,TRBJ2-2,TRBV7-3,many,TGCGCCGGCAGCTTAACACCTGGACTAGCGGGAGGGTTCGGGGAGCTGTTTTTT,CAGSLTPGLAGGFGELFF
.,TRBJ1-3,TRBV19,medium-sized,TGTGCCAGTAGTATTTCATTGACAGCGGGCAACACCATATATTTT,CASSISLTAGNTIYF
.,TRBJ1-2,TRBV12-3/TRBV12-4,.,TGTGCCAGCAGTTTAGGTCCAGGAGGTGGCACCTTC,CASSLGPGGGTF
TRBD1,TRBJ2-3,TRBV11-2,many,TGTGCCAGCAGCTTCCCCGGGACAGGGTTGGCAGATACGCAGTATTTT,CASSFPGTGLADTQYF
.,TRBJ2-4,TRBV12-3/TRBV12-4,many,TGTGCCAGCAGTTTAGGACCCGGGGCAATCAAAAACATTCAGTACTTC,CASSLGPGAIKNIQYF
.,TRBJ2-7,TRBV28,many,TGTGCCAGCAAGGACAACTACGAGCAGTACTTC,CASKDNYEQYF
.,TRBJ2-4,TRBV6-5,few,TGTGCCAGCAGTCCCTACAGAAACATTCAGTACTTC,CASSPYRNIQYF
.,TRBJ2-7,TRBV20-1,.,TGCAGTGCTAGCGGGCAGCTCTCTTACGAGCAGTACTTC,CSASGQLSYEQYF
.,TRBJ1-1,TRBV11-1,many,TGTGCCAGCTGCCGGACAGTTAACACTGAAGCTTTCTTT,CASCRTVNTEAFF
.,TRBJ1-2,TRBV20-1,many,TGCAGTGCTAGTCGGTCCGGCTACACCTTC,CSASRSGYTF
TRBD1,TRBJ1-1,TRBV6-1,few,TGTGCCAGCACCGGGACAGGGAGTGATACTCAAGCTTTCTTT,CASTGTGSDTQAFF
.,TRBJ1-5,TRBV6-1,.,TGTGCCAGCACCTTGGACAGTGGGTTTGTCAATCAGCCCCAGCATTTT,CASTLDSGFVNQPQHF
.,TRBJ2-1,TRBV5-1,.,TGCGCCAGCAGCTTGGTGGGGGGCCCCGAGCAGTTCTTC,CASSLVGGPEQFF
.,TRBJ1-6,TRBV6-2/TRBV6-3,.,TGTGCCAGCAGTTCTGAGGAATATAATTCACCACTCCACTTT,CASSSEEYNSPLHF
.,TRBJ1-5,TRBV6-2/TRBV6-3,many,TGTGCCAGCAGCCCAACGGACATATGGAATCAGCCCCAGCATTTT,CASSPTDIWNQPQHF
TRBD1,TRBJ1-2,TRBV12-3/TRBV12-4,many,TGTGCCAGCAGTATCACAGGGGGCGGGAAAAACTATGGCTACACCTTC,CASSITGGGKNYGYTF
.,TRBJ1-4,TRBV12-3/TRBV12-4,few,TGTGCCAGCAGGGGGGCCGCCCGTGAAAAACTTTTTTTT,CASRGAAREKLFF
.,TRBJ1-4,TRBV20-1,many,TGCAGTGCTAGAGATGGGAGGGGTATAGATGAAAAACTGTTTTTT,CSARDGRGIDEKLFF
.,TRBJ2-3,TRBV20-1,medium-sized,TGCAGTGCTAGGGGATCCACAGATACGCAGTATTTT,CSARGSTDTQYF
.,TRBJ2-6,TRBV6-1,many,TGTGCCAGCAGTGTCCCAGGAGCCAACGTCCTGACTTTC,CASSVPGANVLTF
.,TRBJ1-1,TRBV12-3/TRBV12-4,few,TGTGCCAGCATCCTCGGGGCGAACACTGAAGCTTTCTTT,CASILGANTEAFF
TRBD1,TRBJ2-7,TRBV28,.,TGTGCCAGCAGTCGCCCGACAGGGCTAACCTCCTACGAGCAGTACTTC,CASSRPTGLTSYEQYF
.,TRBJ1-2,TRBV6-5,.,TGCGCCAGCAGTTACTCATTGGCAGGACTTGGCTATTGCTACACCTTC,CASSYSLAGLGYCYTF
.,TRBJ2-2,TRBV12-3/TRBV12-4,.,TGTGTCAGCAGTTTGTTTCGTACCGGGGAGCTGTTTTTT,CVSSLFRTGELFF